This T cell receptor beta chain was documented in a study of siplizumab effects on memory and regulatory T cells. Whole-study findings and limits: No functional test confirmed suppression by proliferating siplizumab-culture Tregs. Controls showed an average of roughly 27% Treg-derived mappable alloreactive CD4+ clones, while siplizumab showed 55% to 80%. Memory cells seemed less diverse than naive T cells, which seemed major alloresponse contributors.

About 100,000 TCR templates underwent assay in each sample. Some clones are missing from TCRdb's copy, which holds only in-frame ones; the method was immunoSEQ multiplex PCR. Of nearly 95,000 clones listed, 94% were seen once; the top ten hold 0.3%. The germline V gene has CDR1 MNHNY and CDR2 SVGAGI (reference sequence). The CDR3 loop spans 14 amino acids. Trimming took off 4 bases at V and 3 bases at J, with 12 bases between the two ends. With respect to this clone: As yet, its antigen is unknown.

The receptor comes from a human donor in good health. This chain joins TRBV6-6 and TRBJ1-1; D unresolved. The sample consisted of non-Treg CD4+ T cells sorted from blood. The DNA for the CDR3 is TGTGCCAGCAGTTCTCAGCCTTCGGACACTGAAGCTTTCTTT. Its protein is CASSSQPSDTEAFF.